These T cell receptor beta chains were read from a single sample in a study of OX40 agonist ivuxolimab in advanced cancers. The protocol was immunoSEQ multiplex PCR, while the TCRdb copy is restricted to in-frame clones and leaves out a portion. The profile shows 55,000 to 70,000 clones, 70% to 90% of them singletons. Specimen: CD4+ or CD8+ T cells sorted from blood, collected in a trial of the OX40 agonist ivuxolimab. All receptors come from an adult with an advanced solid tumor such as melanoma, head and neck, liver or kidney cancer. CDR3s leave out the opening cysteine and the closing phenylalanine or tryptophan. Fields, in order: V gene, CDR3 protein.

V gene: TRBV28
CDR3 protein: ASSLTEASYEQY

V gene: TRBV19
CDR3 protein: ASRRDRYSNQPQH

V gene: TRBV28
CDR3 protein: ASSFASRNTGELF

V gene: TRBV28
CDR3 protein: ASSLGDRPNQPQH

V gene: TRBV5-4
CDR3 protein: ASSREGKAEQF

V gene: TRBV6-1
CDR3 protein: ASTRAVEQY

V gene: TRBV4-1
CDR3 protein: ASSRGLAGHTDTQY

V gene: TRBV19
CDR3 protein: ASKTGGYSYEQY

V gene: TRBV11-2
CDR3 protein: ASSLVWDPTGELF

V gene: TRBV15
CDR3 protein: ATSRASGKAKNIQY

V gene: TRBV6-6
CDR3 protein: ASSYGPVTPNQPQH

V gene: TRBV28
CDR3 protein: ASSLSHLGGTSNQPQH

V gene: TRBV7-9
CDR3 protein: ASSLGSSSFYNEQF

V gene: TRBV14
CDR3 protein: ASRVGQGVTPLH

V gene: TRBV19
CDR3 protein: ASRRQGAGEKLF

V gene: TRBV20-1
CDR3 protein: SAVITDTQY

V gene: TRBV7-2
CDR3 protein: ASSPGLSTDTQY

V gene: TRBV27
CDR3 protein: ASSRRNSYEQY

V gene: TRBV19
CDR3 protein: ASSVRDLGRDTQY

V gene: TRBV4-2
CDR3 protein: ASSQSVAGEAYEQY

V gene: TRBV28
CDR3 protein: ASSLAGTGLPGELF

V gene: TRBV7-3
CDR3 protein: ASSLDRQDPQH

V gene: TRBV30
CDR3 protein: AWSLWTGTASYEQY

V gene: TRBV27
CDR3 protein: ASSLFPGSSYEQY

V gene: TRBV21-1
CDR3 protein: ASSVGLAVGPHGNEQF

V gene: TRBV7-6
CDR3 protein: ASSLGGGLAGAYEQY

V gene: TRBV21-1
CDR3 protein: ASSNHLTYEQY

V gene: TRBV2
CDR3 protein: ASRGTSGTYEQY

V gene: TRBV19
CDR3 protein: ASSSYSYGYT

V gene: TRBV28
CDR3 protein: ASPGHRQETQY

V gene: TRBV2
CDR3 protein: ASGGNGGTQY

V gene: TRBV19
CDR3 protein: ASRTNGDRSYEQY

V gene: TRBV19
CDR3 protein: ASSIASDKTQY

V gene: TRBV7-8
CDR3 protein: ASSLSGRANEQY

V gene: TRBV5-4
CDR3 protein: ASSLVGGPEETQY

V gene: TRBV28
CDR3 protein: ASTSGNQPQH

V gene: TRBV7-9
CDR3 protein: ASSLAPRLALNEKLF

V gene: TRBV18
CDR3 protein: ASSPPRQGNNEKLF

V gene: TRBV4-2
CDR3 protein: ASSQDPRRQPQH

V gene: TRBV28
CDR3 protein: ASFSTEWGYSNQPQH

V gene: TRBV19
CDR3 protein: ASNPGTANTEAF

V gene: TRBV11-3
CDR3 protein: ASSTGGYEQY

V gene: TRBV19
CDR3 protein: ASSIGSTISEQY

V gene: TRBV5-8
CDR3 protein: ASSLIWMNTEAF

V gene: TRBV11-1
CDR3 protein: ASSWTSGSEYEQF

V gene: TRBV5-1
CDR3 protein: ASSLGGAGGYRNEQF

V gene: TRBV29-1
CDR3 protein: SVEPMSSYNEQF

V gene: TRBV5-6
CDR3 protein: ASSSAGTGPYGYT

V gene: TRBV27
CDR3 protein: ASSFRQDQPQH

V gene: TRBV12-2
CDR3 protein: ASRTKTSVAEQF

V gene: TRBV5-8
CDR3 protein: ASSFGTGMNTEAF

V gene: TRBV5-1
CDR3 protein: ASHGTPPLEETQY

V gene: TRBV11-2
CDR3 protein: ASSLGSGGWSGANVLT

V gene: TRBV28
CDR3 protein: ASSKLAGTYEQY

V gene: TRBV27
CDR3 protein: ASSLSLVGPYNEQF

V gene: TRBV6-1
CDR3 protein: ASTPTRETQY

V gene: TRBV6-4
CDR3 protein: ASSDGSTDTQY

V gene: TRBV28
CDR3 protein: ASSFSGQLNIQY

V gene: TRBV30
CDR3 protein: AWSVIVGAGRHEQY